Following are 27 T cell receptor beta chains from one sample sequenced in a study of early T cells in non-severe SARS-CoV-2 infection. TCRdb called the 5' RACE reads again in MiXCR, with one record for every CDR3 protein. The sample lists around 64,000 distinct CDR3 sequences, 10% to 15% occurring once. The source was whole blood, collected at baseline. Receptor source: an adult who was a healthcare worker with PCR-confirmed SARS-CoV-2 infection or an uninfected control (not recorded which).

This chain joins TRBV12-3 or TRBV12-4 and TRBJ2-1; 13 bases match TRBD2. The CDR3 loop spans 16 amino acids. V lost 1 base to trimming and J lost 6 bases; unmatched junction nucleotides: 3. As DNA, the CDR3 is TGTGCCAGCAGTTTAGATAGGACTAGCGGGAGCAATGAGCAGTTCTTC. Translation: CASSLDRTSGSNEQFF.

This clonotype appeared a few times. The chain links TRBV2 to TRBJ1-4; D is undetermined. Trimming left V 2 bases short and J 8 bases short, with 21 bases between. The CDR3 is 17 residues long. The germline CDR1 and CDR2 sequences are SNHLY and FYNNEI. CDR3 in DNA: TGTGCCAGCAGTGAAACGTCATTTGCCCAGACTTGGGAAAAACTGTTTTTT. Translation: CASSETSFAQTWEKLFF. The whole variable domain, remainder taken from reference TRBV2 and TRBJ1-4, is EPEVTQTPSHQVTQMGQEVILRCVPISNHLYFYWYRQILGQKVEFLVSFYNNEISEKSEIFDDQFSVERPDGSNFTLKIRSTKLEDSAMYFCASSETSFAQTWEKLFFGSGTQLSVL.

This chain links TRBV20-1 with TRBJ1-5; possible D gene TRBD1, 6 bases. The germline gives CDR1 DFQATT, CDR2 SNEGSKA (reference sequence). This CDR3 is 14 amino acids long. Trimming removed 6 bases at V and 0 bases at J, with 12 bases between. CDR3 protein: CSATPTGSNQPQHF. The CDR3 coding sequence is TGCAGTGCCACTCCGACAGGTAGCAATCAGCCCCAGCATTTT.

This clonotype was recorded at least ten times. The J gene is TRBJ2-7, the V gene TRBV18, with D hard to call. V lost 4 bases and J lost 10, with 14 bases in between. The CDR3 runs to 12 residues. The germline V gene encodes CDR1 KGHSH and CDR2 LQKENI. The CDR3 reads CASSLLRARQYF. DNA for the CDR3: TGTGCCAGCTCACTACTTCGGGCCCGACAGTACTTC.

The chain uses TRBV10-2 and TRBJ1-2; D ambiguous. The germline V gene encodes CDR1 WSHSY and CDR2 SAAADI. Trimming took off 2 bases at V and 5 bases at J, with 6 bases between the two ends. The CDR3 extends over 12 amino acids. The CDR3 sequence is CASSEEGYGYTF. In DNA, the CDR3 is TGCGCCAGCAGTGAGGAGGGTTATGGCTACACCTTC.

This clonotype was seen a few times. The CDR3 reads CASSLGAAYGYTF. CDR3 DNA sequence: TGTGCCAGCAGCTTGGGGGCGGCCTATGGCTACACCTTC. V is TRBV27 and J is TRBJ1-2, with D perhaps matching TRBD1 (6 bases). Germline V gives CDR1 MNHEY, CDR2 SMNVEV (reference sequence). This CDR3 is 13 amino acids long. V was trimmed by 6 bases and J by 4 bases, leaving 12 bases between them.

This clonotype is judged medium-sized (0.01 to 0.1%). The CDR3 is CASSNTEAFF. Here the CDR3 DNA reads TGTGCCAGCAGTAACACTGAAGCTTTCTTT. The chain uses TRBV6-2 or TRBV6-3 and TRBJ1-1; D not resolved. The germline gives CDR1 MNHEY, CDR2 SVGEGT. With 5 bases removed from V and 2 bases from J, the gap between germline ends came to 0 bases. This CDR3 comprises 10 residues.

This clonotype was observed at least ten times. V usage is TRBV24-1 and J usage is TRBJ2-1; 11 positions match TRBD2. V trimming: 2 bases; J trimming: 1 base; junction bases outside the gene matches: 6. Germline CDR1 KGHDR, CDR2 SFDVKD. The CDR3 is made up of 18 amino acids. As DNA, the CDR3 is TGTGCCACCAGTGATTCCGCCGGGACTAGCGGTTCCTACAATGAGCAGTTCTTC. Translation: CATSDSAGTSGSYNEQFF.

This chain connects TRBV7-2 to TRBJ1-2, with D maybe TRBD1 (6 bases). The V gene lost 5 bases and the J gene lost 8 bases, with 18 bases spanning the gap. This CDR3 has 14 amino acids. Germline loops: CDR1 SGHTA, CDR2 FQGNSA. CDR3 DNA: TGTGCCAGCAGCCCTACCCAACAGGGCCGGGGCTACACCTTC. It specifies CASSPTQQGRGYTF. Combining the CDR3 with reference TRBV7-2 and TRBJ1-2 gives the whole variable domain GAGVSQSPSNKVTEKGKDVELRCDPISGHTALYWYRQSLGQGLEFLIYFQGNSAPDKSGLPSDRFSAERTGGSVSTLTIQRTQQEDSAVYLCASSPTQQGRGYTFGSGTRLTVV.

This clonotype was counted only a few times. This sequence joins TRBV19 and TRBJ2-7; D may match TRBD1 or TRBD2 (5 bases each). Germline CDR1 reads LNHDA; CDR2 reads SQIVND (reference sequence). This CDR3 has 13 amino acids. Trimming removed 3 bases at V and 3 bases at J, with 9 bases between. The CDR3 region has the DNA TGTGCCAGTAGTATCCGGGACGGCTACGAGCAGTACTTC. Translated, it gives CASSIRDGYEQYF.

The chain recombines TRBV4-2 with TRBJ1-2; D not certain. Trimming cost V 0 bases and J 0 bases, with 5 bases left between them. Germline values: CDR1 LGHNA, CDR2 YNFKEQ. The CDR3 spans 14 residues. The CDR3 loop reads CASSQDRSNYGYTF. CDR3 nucleotide sequence: TGTGCCAGCAGCCAAGATAGGTCTAACTATGGCTACACCTTC.

V gene TRBV29-1 combines with J gene TRBJ2-1, with 10 bases fitting TRBD1. Germline V gene sequence: CDR1 SQVTM, CDR2 ANQGSEA. V lost 8 bases and J lost 6; bases outside the gene matches: 7. The CDR3 is 13 amino acids. CDR3 protein: CSTSRDRGNEQFF. As DNA, the CDR3 is TGCAGCACTTCCCGGGACAGGGGCAATGAGCAGTTCTTC.

The CDR3 DNA sequence: TGTGCCAGCAGTTTGTTGGTAACGGGAGGCCTGGACAATGAGCAGTTCTTC. It translates to CASSLLVTGGLDNEQFF. The chain recombines TRBV12-3 or TRBV12-4 with TRBJ2-1; 7 bases map to TRBD2. Trimming took 3 bases from V and 5 from J; bases not matched to a gene: 13. This CDR3 region has 17 residues.

This clonotype was seen at least ten times. This chain links TRBV7-9 with TRBJ2-5; TRBD2 matches 7 bases. This CDR3 spans 14 amino acids. Germline assignment: CDR1 SEHNR and CDR2 FQNEAQ (reference sequence). Trimming took 4 bases from V and 1 from J; bases not matched to a gene: 3. CDR3 residues: CASSSRTSQETQYF. DNA of the CDR3: TGTGCCAGCAGCTCCAGGACTAGCCAAGAGACCCAGTACTTC.

This clonotype was seen repeatedly, ten times or more. The rearrangement uses TRBV4-1 and TRBJ2-6, with D uncertain. CDR3 size: 17 residues. Between the trimmed V and J ends, which lost 0 bases and 0 bases, there was a span of 9 bases. CDR1 is MGHRA, CDR2 YSYEKL, per germline. CDR3 region: CASSQELLYSGANVLTF. The CDR3, as DNA: TGCGCCAGCAGCCAAGAATTACTCTACTCTGGGGCCAACGTCCTGACTTTC.

The rearrangement links TRBV27 to TRBJ2-5, with 8 bases aligning to TRBD1. Germline CDR1 and CDR2: MNHEY and SMNVEV (reference sequence). V dropped 5 bases and J dropped 5; count of bases not matched to a gene: 4. The CDR3 has 13 amino acids. CDR3 bases: TGTGCCAGCAGTCACTACAGGGGGGAGACCCAGTACTTC. Its protein is CASSHYRGETQYF.

This clonotype was detected a few times. CDR3 in amino acids: CASSPAGGPGDTQYF. The CDR3 DNA reads as TGTGCCAGCAGTCCAGCGGGAGGGCCCGGGGATACGCAGTATTTT. This chain connects TRBV2 to TRBJ2-3; 10 nucleotides match TRBD2. V was pared by 5 bases and J by 6 bases, with 8 bases of the junction left unmatched. From germline, CDR1 is SNHLY and CDR2 FYNNEI. The CDR3 is 15 amino acids.

There are a few counts of this clonotype. This chain links TRBV28 with TRBJ2-3; TRBD2 might be the D (5 bases). Germline CDR1 and CDR2: MDHEN and SYDVKM. CDR3 length: 12 amino acids. V lost 4 bases and J 6 bases, leaving 8 bases between the germline ends. The CDR3 DNA reads as TGTGCCAGCAGTTCTTTAGCGGATACGCAGTATTTT. Amino acid sequence: CASSSLADTQYF.

This clonotype was observed a single time. The chain joins TRBV4-3 to TRBJ2-3; 9 bases are a match to TRBD2. With V trimmed by 5 bases and J by 4 bases, 13 bases remained unmatched. The CDR3 consists of 17 residues. Germline V lookup: CDR1 LGHNA, CDR2 YSLEER. The DNA of the CDR3 is TGCGCCAGCAGCAAGGCGTCTCTAGCGGGATTGGCAGATACGCAGTATTTT. As protein: CASSKASLAGLADTQYF.

This clonotype was detected a few times. The gene calls are TRBV6-6 and TRBJ2-7, with a possible D match to TRBD1 (5 bases). The germline V gene has CDR1 MNHNY and CDR2 SVGAGI (reference sequence). Trimming pared 6 bases from V and 3 bases from J, leaving 18 bases between. This CDR3 spans 15 amino acids. DNA of the CDR3: TGTGCCAGCAGCCTACCGCAGGGCATTGGCTACGAGCAGTACTTC. Its translation is CASSLPQGIGYEQYF.

This clonotype was observed many times. The chain is built from TRBV15 and TRBJ2-3, with TRBD1 as a possible D gene (6 bases). CDR1 and CDR2 from the germline V gene are LNHNV and YYDKDF (reference sequence). The CDR3 totals 15 residues. V lost 0 bases to trimming and J lost 4 bases, with 11 bases between them. The CDR3, as DNA: TGTGCCACCAGCAGAGATTTTGGGGGCGCAGATACGCAGTATTTT. As protein: CATSRDFGGADTQYF. The variable domain in full, with the rest retrieved from reference TRBV15 and TRBJ2-3, is DAMVIQNPRYQVTQFGKPVTLSCSQTLNHNVMYWYQQKSSQAPKLLFHYYDKDFNNEADTPDNFQSRRPNTSFCFLDIRSPGLGDTAMYLCATSRDFGGADTQYFGPGTRLTVL.

This clonotype was counted between two and nine times. The V and J genes are TRBV7-2 and TRBJ1-1, with D hard to call. The V gene's germline CDR1 is SGHTA and CDR2 FQGNSA. Trimming shortened V by 4 bases and J by 1 base, and 16 bases separated the two germline ends. The CDR3 sequence is 16 residues long. The CDR3 DNA reads TGTGCCAGCAGCTCGGCCGGGCGCGGCTCGAACACTGAAGCTTTCTTT. It translates to CASSSAGRGSNTEAFF.

This clonotype was found a few times. CDR3 DNA: TGTGCCAGCAGCTCCGGGGGCTCCTTCAGCACAGATACGCAGTATTTT. This encodes CASSSGGSFSTDTQYF. The chain employs TRBV11-2 and TRBJ2-3; D is perhaps TRBD1 or TRBD2 (6 bases each). Germline assignment: CDR1 SGHAT and CDR2 FQNNGV. Trimming pared 4 bases from V and 0 bases from J, leaving 14 bases between. This CDR3 is 16 amino acids long.

This clonotype was seen ten or more times. The chain is built from TRBV7-6 and TRBJ2-7; 14 nucleotides agree with TRBD2. Germline trimming cut 4 bases from V and 4 bases from J; bases unmatched to any gene: 6. The CDR3 extends over 16 amino acids. Germline V lookup: CDR1 SGHVS, CDR2 FNYEAQ. This CDR3 is CASSSGLAGVLYEQYF. In nucleotides, the CDR3 is TGTGCCAGCAGCTCGGGACTAGCGGGAGTCCTATACGAGCAGTACTTC.

This chain joins TRBV7-2 and TRBJ2-1; 9 nucleotides match TRBD2. This CDR3 region has 16 residues. The V gene end was trimmed by 6 bases and the J gene end by 3 bases; junction bases not matched to a gene: 9. Germline values: CDR1 SGHTA, CDR2 FQGNSA. The CDR3 reads CASSSYPSGVYNEQFF. Here the CDR3 DNA reads TGTGCCAGCAGTTCCTATCCTAGCGGGGTCTACAATGAGCAGTTCTTC.

The V call is TRBV6-6, the J call TRBJ1-1, with 7 bases lining up with TRBD1. V lost 5 bases and J lost 1; bases outside the gene matches: 10. The CDR3 loop spans 16 amino acids. Germline values: CDR1 MNHNY, CDR2 SVGAGI (reference sequence). CDR3: CASSPIGAGGNTEAFF. The DNA of the CDR3 is TGTGCCAGCAGTCCGATAGGGGCAGGGGGGAACACTGAAGCTTTCTTT.

V usage is TRBV24-1 and J usage is TRBJ2-1, with no clear D. V was clipped by 4 bases and J by 10 bases, with 10 bases between them. Germline V gene lookup returns CDR1 KGHDR and CDR2 SFDVKD. CDR3 size: 12 residues. Here the CDR3 DNA reads TGTGCCACCAGTGAACTGATAGGAGAGCAGTTCTTC. Translated: CATSELIGEQFF.